This T cell receptor beta chain was sequenced in a study of blood T cell repertoires in COVID-19. Seattle researchers signed up patients amid active infection and tracked them longitudinally. Under the authors' procedure: Researchers report that nucleated cell counts were estimated from reference gene primer amplification. Only in-frame clones appear in the TCRdb table, and some are missing; sequencing was by immunoSEQ multiplex PCR. The V and J calls and the clone size are those of that table, but D and trimming were determined from the DNA. The repertoire holds roughly 160,000 clones, with 79% as singletons. Trimming shortened V by 0 bases and J by 3 bases, and 8 bases separated the two germline ends. CDR1 is MNHNY, CDR2 SVGAGI, per germline (reference sequence). The CDR3 sequence is 14 residues long.

This TCR derives from a woman between 55 and 75 years old with COVID-19, enrolled during active disease. This chain uses TRBV6-6 with TRBJ1-2, with a tentative D call TRBD1 (6 bases). Sample: peripheral blood. The CDR3 sequence is CASSYSGGDYGYTF. The CDR3 nucleotides are TGTGCCAGCAGTTACTCAGGGGGGGACTATGGCTACACCTTC.